These T cell receptor beta chains were read from a single sample in a study of blood T cell repertoires in COVID-19. The assay was immunoSEQ multiplex PCR, and TCRdb's table has in-frame clones only and misses some. The sample lists 65,000 to 100,000 clones, just over 85% seen once, with approximately 4.4% in the top ten. The specimen was peripheral blood. These receptors all come from a woman older than 75 with acute or convalescent COVID-19. CDR3s include the opening cysteine and the closing phenylalanine or tryptophan. A D gene is named only where the DNA matches it firmly. Where a row states a size, it is once, few, many or the class of an expanded clone; other rows omit it.

d_gene: .; j_gene: TRBJ1-2; abundance: once; v_gene: TRBV30; CDR3nt: TGTGCCTGGAGTGTATCGGGAATAAGCAATGGCTACACCTTC; CDR3aa: CAWSVSGISNGYTF
d_gene: .; j_gene: TRBJ1-6; abundance: .; v_gene: TRBV19; CDR3nt: TGTGCCAGTAGTATAGACTGGACAGATAATTCACCCCTCCACTTT; CDR3aa: CASSIDWTDNSPLHF
d_gene: TRBD1; j_gene: TRBJ2-7; abundance: .; v_gene: TRBV7-2; CDR3nt: TGTGCCAGCAGCCCTGGGACAGGGCTCTACGAGCAGTACTTC; CDR3aa: CASSPGTGLYEQYF
d_gene: .; j_gene: TRBJ2-3; abundance: once; v_gene: TRBV5-1; CDR3nt: TGCGCCAGCAGCACCCAGGTTAGCACAGATACGCAGTATTTT; CDR3aa: CASSTQVSTDTQYF
d_gene: TRBD1; j_gene: TRBJ2-7; abundance: .; v_gene: TRBV19; CDR3nt: TGTGCCAGTAGTATCCGGGGACAGCCCCAGGAGCAGTACTTC; CDR3aa: CASSIRGQPQEQYF
d_gene: .; j_gene: TRBJ1-6; abundance: .; v_gene: TRBV7-3; CDR3nt: TGTGCCAGCAGCTTATCGCAGAATTCACCCCTCCACTTT; CDR3aa: CASSLSQNSPLHF
d_gene: TRBD2; j_gene: TRBJ2-1; abundance: few; v_gene: TRBV5-1; CDR3nt: TGCGCCAGCAGCTTGGCTCCTAGCGGCTACAATGAGCAGTTCTTC; CDR3aa: CASSLAPSGYNEQFF
d_gene: .; j_gene: TRBJ2-5; abundance: .; v_gene: TRBV2; CDR3nt: TGTGCCAGCAGCACAGGAGACGTAGAGACCCAGTACTTC; CDR3aa: CASSTGDVETQYF
d_gene: TRBD2; j_gene: TRBJ2-3; abundance: .; v_gene: TRBV10-3; CDR3nt: TGTGCCATCAGTGACCCGGGACTAGCGGGAGAGCTCACAGATACGCAGTATTTT; CDR3aa: CAISDPGLAGELTDTQYF
d_gene: .; j_gene: TRBJ2-7; abundance: .; v_gene: TRBV10-3; CDR3nt: TGTGCCATCAGTGAAGGAGGGAGTTACTACGAGCAGTACTTC; CDR3aa: CAISEGGSYYEQYF
d_gene: .; j_gene: TRBJ1-5; abundance: few; v_gene: TRBV19; CDR3nt: TGTGCCAGTAGTATACGAGCACAGGGCTTTAGCAATCAGCCCCAGCATTTT; CDR3aa: CASSIRAQGFSNQPQHF
d_gene: .; j_gene: TRBJ2-1; abundance: .; v_gene: TRBV4-1; CDR3nt: TGCGCCAGCAGCCTCGGTCTCTACAATGAGCAGTTCTTC; CDR3aa: CASSLGLYNEQFF